The clone carrying this T cell receptor (beta chain) came up a few times. Its antigen is not known. This specimen comes from a study of beta chain features in type 1 diabetes. Looked up from germline, CDR1 is SGHRS and CDR2 is YFSETQ. The CDR3 totals 15 residues. Germline trimming cut 2 bases from V and 7 bases from J; bases unmatched to any gene: 7. Notes on the study in general: Type 1 diabetes patients showed a moderate but significant shortening of TCRB CDR3s in all four CD4+ subsets.

As every portion of the isolated RNA was reverse transcribed, the sequencing read expressed TCRB transcripts. The repertoire was sequenced with immunoSEQ multiplex PCR; TCRdb's copy has only in-frame clones and lacks some. Here the sample spans over 150,000 clones, roughly 7.1% being singletons. The gene calls are TRBV5-1 and TRBJ2-1, with 9 nucleotides matching TRBD2. Sequencing was done on a sample of central memory CD4+ T cells from blood. The TCR was taken from a woman aged 35 to 49 with type 1 diabetes. The CDR3 DNA follows: TGCGCCAGCAGCTTCATAGCGGGGGCCCTTAATGAGCAGTTCTTC. It codes for CASSFIAGALNEQFF.